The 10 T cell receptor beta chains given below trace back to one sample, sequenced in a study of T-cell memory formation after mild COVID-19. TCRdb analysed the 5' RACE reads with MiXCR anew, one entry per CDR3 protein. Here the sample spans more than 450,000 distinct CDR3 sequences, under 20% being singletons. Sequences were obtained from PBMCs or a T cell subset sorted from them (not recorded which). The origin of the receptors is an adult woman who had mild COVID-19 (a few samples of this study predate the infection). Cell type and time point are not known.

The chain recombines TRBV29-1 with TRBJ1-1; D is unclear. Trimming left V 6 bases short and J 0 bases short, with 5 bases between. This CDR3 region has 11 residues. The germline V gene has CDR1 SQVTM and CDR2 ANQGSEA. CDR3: CSVVMNTEAFF. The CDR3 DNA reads TGCAGCGTAGTGATGAACACTGAAGCTTTCTTT.

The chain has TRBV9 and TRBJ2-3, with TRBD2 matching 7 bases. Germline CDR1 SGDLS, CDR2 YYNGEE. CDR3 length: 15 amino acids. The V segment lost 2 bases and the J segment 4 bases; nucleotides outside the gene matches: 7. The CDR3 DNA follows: TGTGCCAGCAGCGTCGGCGGGAGTTTATCAGATACGCAGTATTTT. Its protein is CASSVGGSLSDTQYF.

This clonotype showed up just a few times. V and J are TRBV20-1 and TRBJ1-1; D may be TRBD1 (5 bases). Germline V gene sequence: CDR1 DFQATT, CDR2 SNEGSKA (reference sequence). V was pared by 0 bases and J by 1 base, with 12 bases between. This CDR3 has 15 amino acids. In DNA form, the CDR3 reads TGCAGTGCTAGAGATAGGGGTGGAGGGAACACTGAAGCTTTCTTT. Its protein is CSARDRGGGNTEAFF.

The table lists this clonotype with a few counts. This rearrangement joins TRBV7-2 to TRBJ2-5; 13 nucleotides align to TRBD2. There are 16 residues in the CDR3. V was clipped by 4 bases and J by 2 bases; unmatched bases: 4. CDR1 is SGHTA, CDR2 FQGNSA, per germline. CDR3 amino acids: CASSYILAGGQETQYF. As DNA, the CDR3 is TGTGCCAGCAGCTATATACTAGCGGGAGGGCAAGAGACCCAGTACTTC. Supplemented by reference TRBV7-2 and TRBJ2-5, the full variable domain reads GAGVSQSPSNKVTEKGKDVELRCDPISGHTALYWYRQSLGQGLEFLIYFQGNSAPDKSGLPSDRFSAERTGGSVSTLTIQRTQQEDSAVYLCASSYILAGGQETQYFGPGTRLLVL.

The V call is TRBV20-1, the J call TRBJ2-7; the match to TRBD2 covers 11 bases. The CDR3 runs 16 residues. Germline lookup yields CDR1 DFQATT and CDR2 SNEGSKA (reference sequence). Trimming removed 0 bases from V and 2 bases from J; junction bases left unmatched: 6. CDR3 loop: CSARDPTSGGPYEQYF. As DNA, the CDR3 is TGCAGTGCTAGAGATCCCACTAGCGGGGGTCCCTACGAGCAGTACTTC.

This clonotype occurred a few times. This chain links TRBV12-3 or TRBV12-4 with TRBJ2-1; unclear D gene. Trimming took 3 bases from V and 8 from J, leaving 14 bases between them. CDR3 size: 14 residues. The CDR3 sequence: CASSFGLTVDEQFF. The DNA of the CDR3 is TGTGCCAGCAGTTTCGGGCTGACCGTCGATGAGCAGTTCTTC.

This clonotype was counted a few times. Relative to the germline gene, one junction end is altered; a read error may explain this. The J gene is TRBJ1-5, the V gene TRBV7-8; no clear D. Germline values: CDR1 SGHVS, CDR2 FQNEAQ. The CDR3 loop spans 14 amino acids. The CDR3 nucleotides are TGTGCCAGCAGCTTAGAAGGAGCCAATCCGCCCCAGCATTTT. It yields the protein CASSLEGANPPQHF.

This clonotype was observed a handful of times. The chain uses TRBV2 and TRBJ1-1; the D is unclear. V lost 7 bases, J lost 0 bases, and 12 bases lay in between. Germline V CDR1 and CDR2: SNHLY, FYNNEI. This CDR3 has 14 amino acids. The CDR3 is CASTSGGMNTEAFF. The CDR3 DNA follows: TGTGCCAGCACCTCAGGAGGGATGAACACTGAAGCTTTCTTT.

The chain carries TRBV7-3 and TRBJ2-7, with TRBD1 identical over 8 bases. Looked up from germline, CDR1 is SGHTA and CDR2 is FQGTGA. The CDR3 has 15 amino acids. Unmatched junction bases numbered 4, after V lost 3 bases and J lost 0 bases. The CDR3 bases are TGTGCCAGCAGCTTGAGAGGGACAGGCTCCTACGAGCAGTACTTC. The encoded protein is CASSLRGTGSYEQYF.

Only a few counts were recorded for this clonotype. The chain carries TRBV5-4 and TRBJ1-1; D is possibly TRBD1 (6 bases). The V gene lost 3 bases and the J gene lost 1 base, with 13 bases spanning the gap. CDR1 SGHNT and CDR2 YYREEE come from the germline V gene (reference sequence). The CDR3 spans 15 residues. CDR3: CASSSGQLGNTEAFF. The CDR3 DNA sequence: TGTGCCAGCAGCTCAGGACAGTTAGGGAACACTGAAGCTTTCTTT. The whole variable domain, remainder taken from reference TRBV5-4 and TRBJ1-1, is ETGVTQSPTHLIKTRGQQVTLRCSSQSGHNTVSWYQQALGQGPQFIFQYYREEENGRGNFPPRFSGLQFPNYSSELNVNALELDDSALYLCASSSGQLGNTEAFFGQGTRLTVV.